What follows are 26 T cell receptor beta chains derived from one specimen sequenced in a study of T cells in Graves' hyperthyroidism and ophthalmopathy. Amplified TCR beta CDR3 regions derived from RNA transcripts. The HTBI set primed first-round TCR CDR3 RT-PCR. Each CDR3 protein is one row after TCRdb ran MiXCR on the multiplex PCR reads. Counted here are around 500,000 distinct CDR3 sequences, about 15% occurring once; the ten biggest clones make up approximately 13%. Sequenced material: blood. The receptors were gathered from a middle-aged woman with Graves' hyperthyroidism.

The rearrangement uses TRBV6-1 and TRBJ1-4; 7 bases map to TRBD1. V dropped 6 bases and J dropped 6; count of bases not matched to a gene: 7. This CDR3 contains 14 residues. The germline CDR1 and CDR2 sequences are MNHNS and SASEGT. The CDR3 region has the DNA TGTGCCAGCAGCGGAGGGGGCACCGATGAAAAACTGTTTTTT. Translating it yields CASSGGGTDEKLFF.

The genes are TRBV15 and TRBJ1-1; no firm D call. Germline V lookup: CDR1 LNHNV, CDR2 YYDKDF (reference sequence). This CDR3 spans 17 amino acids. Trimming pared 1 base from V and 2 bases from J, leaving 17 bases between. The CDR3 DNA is TGTGCCACCAGCAGAGGTGATGCTCTCCTTACTAACACTGAAGCTTTCTTT. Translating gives CATSRGDALLTNTEAFF.

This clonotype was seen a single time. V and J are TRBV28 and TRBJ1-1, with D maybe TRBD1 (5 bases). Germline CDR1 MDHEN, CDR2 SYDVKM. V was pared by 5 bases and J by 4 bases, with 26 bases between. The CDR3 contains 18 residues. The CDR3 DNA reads TGTGCCAGCAGTCCGCTAGCGGGAGGGCCCTCTCAGGGCACTGAAGCTTTCTTT. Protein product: CASSPLAGGPSQGTEAFF.

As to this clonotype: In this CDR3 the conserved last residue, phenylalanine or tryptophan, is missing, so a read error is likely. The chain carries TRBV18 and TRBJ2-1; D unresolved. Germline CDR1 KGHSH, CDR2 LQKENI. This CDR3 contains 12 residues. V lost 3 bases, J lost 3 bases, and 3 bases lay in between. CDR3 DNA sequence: TGTGCCAGCTCACCGGACTACAATGAGCAGTTCCTC. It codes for CASSPDYNEQFL.

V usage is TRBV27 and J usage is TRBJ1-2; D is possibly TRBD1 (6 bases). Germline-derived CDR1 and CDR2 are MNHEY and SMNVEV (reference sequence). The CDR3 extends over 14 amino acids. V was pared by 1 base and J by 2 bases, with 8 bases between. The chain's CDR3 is CASSLWQGNYGYTF. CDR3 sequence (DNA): TGTGCCAGCAGTTTATGGCAGGGGAACTATGGCTACACCTTC.

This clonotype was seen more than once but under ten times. In DNA form, the CDR3 reads TGTGCCAGCAGTTTTAGTTTAGCGGGAGGAACTGAGCAGTTCTTC. Encoded protein: CASSFSLAGGTEQFF. This chain joins TRBV12-3 or TRBV12-4 and TRBJ2-1; TRBD2 agrees at 10 bases. With 3 bases clipped from V and 9 bases from J, the junction kept 8 bases outside the gene matches. This CDR3 has 15 amino acids.

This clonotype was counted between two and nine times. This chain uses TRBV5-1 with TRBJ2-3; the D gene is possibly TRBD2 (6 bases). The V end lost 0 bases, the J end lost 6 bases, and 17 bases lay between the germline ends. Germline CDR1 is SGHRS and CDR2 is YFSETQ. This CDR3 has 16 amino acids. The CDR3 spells CASSLEGLGGGDTQYF. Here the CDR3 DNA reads TGCGCCAGCAGCTTGGAGGGCCTGGGAGGCGGGGATACGCAGTATTTT.

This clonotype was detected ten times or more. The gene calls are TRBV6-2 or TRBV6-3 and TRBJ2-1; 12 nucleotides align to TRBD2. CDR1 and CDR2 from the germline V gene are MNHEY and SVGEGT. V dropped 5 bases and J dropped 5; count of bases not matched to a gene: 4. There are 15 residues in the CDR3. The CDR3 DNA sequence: TGTGCCAGCAGTCGTCGGACTAGCGGGGACAATGAGCAGTTCTTC. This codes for CASSRRTSGDNEQFF.

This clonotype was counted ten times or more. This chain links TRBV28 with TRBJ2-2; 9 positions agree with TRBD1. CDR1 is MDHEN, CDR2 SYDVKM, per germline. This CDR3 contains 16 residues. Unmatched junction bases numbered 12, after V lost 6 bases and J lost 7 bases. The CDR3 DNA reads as TGTGCCAGCAGGCTACGGGACAGGGTTTTAGGCGGGGAGCTGTTTTTT. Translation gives CASRLRDRVLGGELFF.

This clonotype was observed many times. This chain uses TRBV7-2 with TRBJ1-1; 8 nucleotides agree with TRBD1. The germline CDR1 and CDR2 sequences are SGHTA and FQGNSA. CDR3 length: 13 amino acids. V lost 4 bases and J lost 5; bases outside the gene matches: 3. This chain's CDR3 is CASSSDRETEAFF. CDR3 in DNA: TGTGCCAGCAGCTCGGACAGGGAAACTGAAGCTTTCTTT.

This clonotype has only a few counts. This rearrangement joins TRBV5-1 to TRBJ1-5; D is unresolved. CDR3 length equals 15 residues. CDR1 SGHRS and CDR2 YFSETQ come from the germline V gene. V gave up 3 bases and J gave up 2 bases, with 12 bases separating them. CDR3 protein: CASSSGGGGNQPQHF. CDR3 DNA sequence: TGCGCCAGCAGCTCGGGAGGTGGGGGCAATCAGCCCCAGCATTTT.

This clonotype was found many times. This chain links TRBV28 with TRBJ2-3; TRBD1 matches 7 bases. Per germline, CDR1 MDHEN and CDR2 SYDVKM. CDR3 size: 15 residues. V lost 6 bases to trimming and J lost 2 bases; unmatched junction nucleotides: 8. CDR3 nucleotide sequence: TGTGCCAGCAGAAAAGGGACAGTTCTCACAGATACGCAGTATTTT. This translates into CASRKGTVLTDTQYF.

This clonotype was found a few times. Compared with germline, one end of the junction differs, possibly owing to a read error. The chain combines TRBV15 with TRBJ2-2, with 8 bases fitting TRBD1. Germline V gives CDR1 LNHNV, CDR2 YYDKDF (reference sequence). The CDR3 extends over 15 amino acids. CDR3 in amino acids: CATSPQGAFTEELFF. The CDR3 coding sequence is TGTGCCACCAGCCCTCAGGGGGCTTTCACCGAGGAGCTGTTTTTT.

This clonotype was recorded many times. The DNA of the CDR3 is TGTGCCAGCTTCACCGGGAAAGCCATCACAGATACGCAGTATTTT. Amino acids: CASFTGKAITDTQYF. The chain has TRBV18 and TRBJ2-3, with a possible D match to TRBD2 (5 bases). V was clipped by 7 bases and J by 2 bases, with 16 bases between them. There are 15 residues in the CDR3. Germline V gives CDR1 KGHSH, CDR2 LQKENI.

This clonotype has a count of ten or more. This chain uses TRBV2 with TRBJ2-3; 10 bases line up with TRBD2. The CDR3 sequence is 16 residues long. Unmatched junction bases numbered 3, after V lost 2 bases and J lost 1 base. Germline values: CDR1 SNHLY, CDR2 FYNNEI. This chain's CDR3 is CASSEIGTSGTDTQYF. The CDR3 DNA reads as TGTGCCAGCAGTGAAATCGGGACTAGCGGCACAGATACGCAGTATTTT.

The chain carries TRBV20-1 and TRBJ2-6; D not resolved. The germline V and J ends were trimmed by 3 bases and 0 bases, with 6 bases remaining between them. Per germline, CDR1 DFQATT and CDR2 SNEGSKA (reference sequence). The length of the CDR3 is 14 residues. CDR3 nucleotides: TGCAGTGCTAGCGATAGCTCTGGGGCCAACGTCCTGACTTTC. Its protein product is CSASDSSGANVLTF.

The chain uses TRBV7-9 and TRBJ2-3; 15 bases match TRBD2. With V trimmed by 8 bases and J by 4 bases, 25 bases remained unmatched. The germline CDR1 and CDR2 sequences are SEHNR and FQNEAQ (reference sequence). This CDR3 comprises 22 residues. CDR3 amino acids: CASSPPKGTSGRTAGWADTQYF. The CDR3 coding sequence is TGTGCCAGCTCACCGCCCAAAGGGACTAGCGGGAGGACTGCAGGTTGGGCAGATACGCAGTATTTT.

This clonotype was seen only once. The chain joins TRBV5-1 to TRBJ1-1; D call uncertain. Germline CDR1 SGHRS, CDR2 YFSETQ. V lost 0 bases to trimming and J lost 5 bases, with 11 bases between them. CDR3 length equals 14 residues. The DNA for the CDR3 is TGCGCCAGCAGCTTGGCAAGGTCGGCGACTGAAGCTTTCTTT. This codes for CASSLARSATEAFF.

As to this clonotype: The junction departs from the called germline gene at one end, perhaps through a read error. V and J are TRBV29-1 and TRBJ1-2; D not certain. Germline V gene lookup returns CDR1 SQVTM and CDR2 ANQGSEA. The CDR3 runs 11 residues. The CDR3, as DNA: TGTGTGGCAGATGCTAACTATGGCTACACCTTC. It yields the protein CVADANYGYTF.

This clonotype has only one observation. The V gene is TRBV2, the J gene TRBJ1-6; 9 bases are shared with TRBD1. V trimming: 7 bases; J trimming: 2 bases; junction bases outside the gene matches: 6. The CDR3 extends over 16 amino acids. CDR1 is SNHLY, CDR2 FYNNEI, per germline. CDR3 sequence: CASTQDRGTYNSPLHF. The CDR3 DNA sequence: TGTGCCAGCACCCAGGACAGGGGAACCTATAATTCACCCCTCCACTTT.

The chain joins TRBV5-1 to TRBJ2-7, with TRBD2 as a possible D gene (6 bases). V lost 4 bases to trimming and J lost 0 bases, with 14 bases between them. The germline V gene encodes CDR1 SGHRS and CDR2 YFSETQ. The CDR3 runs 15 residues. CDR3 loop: CASSNLAETSYEQYF. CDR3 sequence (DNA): TGCGCCAGCAGCAATTTAGCGGAAACCTCCTACGAGCAGTACTTC.

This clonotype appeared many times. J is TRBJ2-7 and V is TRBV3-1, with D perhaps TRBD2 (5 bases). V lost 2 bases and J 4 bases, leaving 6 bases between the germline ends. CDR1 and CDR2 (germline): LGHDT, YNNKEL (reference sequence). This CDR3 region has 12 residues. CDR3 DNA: TGTGCCAGCAGCCAAACGGGATACGAGCAGTACTTC. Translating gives CASSQTGYEQYF.

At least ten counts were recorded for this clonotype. The CDR3 loop is CASSNSGRGDYEQYF. CDR3 nucleotides: TGTGCCAGCAGCAATAGCGGGAGGGGGGACTACGAGCAGTACTTC. This chain links TRBV11-2 with TRBJ2-7, with 11 bases lining up with TRBD2. The CDR3 extends over 15 amino acids. Germline V gene sequence: CDR1 SGHAT, CDR2 FQNNGV. V shed 5 bases, J shed 3 bases, and the junction held 6 bases outside the gene matches.

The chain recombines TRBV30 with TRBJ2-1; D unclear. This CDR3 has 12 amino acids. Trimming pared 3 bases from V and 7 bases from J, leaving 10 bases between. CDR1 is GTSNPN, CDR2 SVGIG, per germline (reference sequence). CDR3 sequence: CAWSPLMNEQFF. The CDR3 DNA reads TGTGCCTGGAGCCCGTTGATGAATGAGCAGTTCTTC. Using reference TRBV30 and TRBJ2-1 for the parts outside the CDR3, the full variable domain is SQTIHQWPATLVQPVGSPLSLECTVEGTSNPNLYWYRQAAGRGLQLLFYSVGIGQISSEVPQNLSASRPQDRQFILSSKKLLLSDSGFYLCAWSPLMNEQFFGPGTRLTVL.

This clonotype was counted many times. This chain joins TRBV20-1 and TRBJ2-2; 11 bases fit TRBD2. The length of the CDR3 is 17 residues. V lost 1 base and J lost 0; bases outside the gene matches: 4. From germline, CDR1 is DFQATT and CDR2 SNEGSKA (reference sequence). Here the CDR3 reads CSARVLAGGSNTGELFF. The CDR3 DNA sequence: TGCAGTGCTAGAGTTCTAGCGGGAGGCTCGAACACCGGGGAGCTGTTTTTT.

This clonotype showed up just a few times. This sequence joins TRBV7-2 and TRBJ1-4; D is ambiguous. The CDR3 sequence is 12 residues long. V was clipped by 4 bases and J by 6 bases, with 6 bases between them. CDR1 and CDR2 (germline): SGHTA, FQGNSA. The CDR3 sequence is CASSSWDEKLFF. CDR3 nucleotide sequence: TGTGCCAGCAGCTCTTGGGATGAAAAACTGTTTTTT. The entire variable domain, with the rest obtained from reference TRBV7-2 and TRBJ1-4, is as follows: GAGVSQSPSNKVTEKGKDVELRCDPISGHTALYWYRQSLGQGLEFLIYFQGNSAPDKSGLPSDRFSAERTGGSVSTLTIQRTQQEDSAVYLCASSSWDEKLFFGSGTQLSVL.